This is a list of T cell receptor beta chains from one sample in a study of T cell responses to AZD1222 COVID-19 vaccine. The table came from immunoSEQ multiplex PCR; TCRdb's copy has only in-frame clones and leaves some out. The top ten hold approximately 1.5% of the sample, which has more than 150,000 clones, roughly 90% seen once. The sequenced sample was peripheral blood, obtained 28 days after the second AZD1222 dose. These receptors all come from an adult who received the AZD1222 COVID-19 vaccine. Both conserved end residues are part of each CDR3. The D gene is left open where the match is weak. Rows give clone size only sometimes, using once, few, many, or a class for an expanded clone.

v_gene: TRBV15; abundance: .; d_gene: .; j_gene: TRBJ2-5; CDR3aa: CATSSWDSWYQETQYF; CDR3nt: TGTGCCACCAGCAGCTGGGACTCCTGGTACCAAGAGACCCAGTACTTC
v_gene: TRBV7-3; abundance: .; d_gene: TRBD2; j_gene: TRBJ2-3; CDR3aa: CASKGTSGEGTQYF; CDR3nt: TGTGCCAGCAAGGGGACTTCGGGGGAGGGGACGCAGTATTTT
v_gene: TRBV18; abundance: once; d_gene: .; j_gene: TRBJ1-2; CDR3aa: CASSPAPNLYYGYTF; CDR3nt: TGTGCCAGCTCACCTGCACCCAATCTCTATTATGGCTACACCTTC
v_gene: TRBV19; abundance: .; d_gene: .; j_gene: TRBJ1-6; CDR3aa: CASHLGVRNSPLHF; CDR3nt: TGTGCCAGTCACCTAGGGGTGCGGAATTCACCCCTCCACTTT
v_gene: TRBV24-1; abundance: .; d_gene: TRBD2; j_gene: TRBJ2-2; CDR3aa: CATSDIAGVVGELFF; CDR3nt: TGTGCCACCAGTGATATAGCGGGAGTAGTCGGGGAGCTGTTTTTT
v_gene: TRBV9; abundance: .; d_gene: .; j_gene: TRBJ1-1; CDR3aa: CASSTQAGDTEAFF; CDR3nt: TGTGCCAGCAGCACTCAGGCGGGGGATACTGAAGCTTTCTTT
v_gene: TRBV5-1; abundance: .; d_gene: .; j_gene: TRBJ1-1; CDR3aa: CASSFHRNTEAFF; CDR3nt: TGCGCCAGCAGCTTTCACAGGAACACCGAAGCTTTCTTT
v_gene: TRBV5-8; abundance: .; d_gene: .; j_gene: TRBJ1-5; CDR3aa: CASSLIILGGQPQHF; CDR3nt: TGTGCCAGCAGCTTGATTATCCTCGGTGGTCAGCCCCAGCATTTT
v_gene: TRBV27; abundance: .; d_gene: .; j_gene: TRBJ1-6; CDR3aa: CASSLTGPLPLHF; CDR3nt: TGTGCCAGCAGTTTGACAGGCCCCCTCCCCCTCCACTTT
v_gene: TRBV7-2; abundance: .; d_gene: .; j_gene: TRBJ1-2; CDR3aa: CASSSDPGTGYTF; CDR3nt: TGTGCCAGCAGCAGCGACCCAGGGACCGGCTACACCTTC